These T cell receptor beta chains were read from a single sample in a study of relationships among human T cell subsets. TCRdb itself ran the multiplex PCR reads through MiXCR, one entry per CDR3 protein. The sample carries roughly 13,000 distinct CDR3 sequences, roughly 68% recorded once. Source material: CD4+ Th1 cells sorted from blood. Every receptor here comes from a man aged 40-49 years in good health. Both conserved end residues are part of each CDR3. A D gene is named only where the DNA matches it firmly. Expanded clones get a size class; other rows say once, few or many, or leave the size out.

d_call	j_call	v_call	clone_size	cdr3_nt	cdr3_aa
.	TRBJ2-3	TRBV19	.	TGTGCCAGTAGTGTCTCTGGCGATACGCAGTATTTT	CASSVSGDTQYF
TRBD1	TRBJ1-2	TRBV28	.	TGTGCCAGCAGTTCCCAAACCACTACAGGGGGGAACTATGGCTACACCTTC	CASSSQTTTGGNYGYTF
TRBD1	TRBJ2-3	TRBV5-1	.	TGCGCCAGCATTCCTGCAGGGGGTTCAGATACGCAGTATTTT	CASIPAGGSDTQYF
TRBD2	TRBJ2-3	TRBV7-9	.	TGTGCCAGCAGCCCAGGACTAGCGGGAGGCTCGTGGACAGATACGCAGTATTTT	CASSPGLAGGSWTDTQYF
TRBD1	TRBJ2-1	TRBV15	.	TGTGCCACCAGCAGGGTGGGACAGGGGTCCAATGAGCAGTTCTTC	CATSRVGQGSNEQFF
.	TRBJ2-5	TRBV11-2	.	TGTGCCAGCAGAACCAGGACGAGGGAGACCCAGTACTTC	CASRTRTRETQYF
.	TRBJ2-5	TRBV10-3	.	TGTGCCATCGCCGCAGGGGCTCAAGAGACCCAGTACTTC	CAIAAGAQETQYF
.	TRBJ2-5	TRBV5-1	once	TGCGCCAGCAGCCCGGGCTTCTCTGGGACCCAGTACTTC	CASSPGFSGTQYF
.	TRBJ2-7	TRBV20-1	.	TGCAGTGTCGGGACATCCTCCTACGAGCAGTACTTC	CSVGTSSYEQYF
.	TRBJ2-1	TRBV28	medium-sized	TGTGCCAGCAGTTCGGCCGGGACGAGTCAATACAATGAGCAGTTCTTC	CASSSAGTSQYNEQFF
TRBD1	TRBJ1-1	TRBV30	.	TGTGCCTGGAGTCGACAGGGTCCGAACACTGAAGCTTTCTTT	CAWSRQGPNTEAFF
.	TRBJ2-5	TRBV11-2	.	TGTGCCAGCAGCTTATCCCCCGGGGAAGAGACCCAGTACTTC	CASSLSPGEETQYF
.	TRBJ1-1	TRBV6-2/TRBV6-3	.	TGTGCCAGCAGTACCCCGCCTCGACGGATGAACACTGAAGCTTTCTTT	CASSTPPRRMNTEAFF
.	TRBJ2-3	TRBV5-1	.	TGCGCCAGCAGCTGGGGGTCCACAGGAGGGGCAGATACGCAGTATTTT	CASSWGSTGGADTQYF
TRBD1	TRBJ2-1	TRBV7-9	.	TGTGCCAGCAGCTCGGGGGGGACAGGGGTCAATGAGCAGTTCTTC	CASSSGGTGVNEQFF
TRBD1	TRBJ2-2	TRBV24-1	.	TGTGCCACCAGGGGACAGGGAAGGGACGGGGAGCTGTTTTTT	CATRGQGRDGELFF
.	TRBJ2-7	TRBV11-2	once	TGTGCCAGCAGTCCCAGCTCCTACGAGCAGTACTTC	CASSPSSYEQYF
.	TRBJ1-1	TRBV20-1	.	TGCAGTGCTAGGGAGGACAGGAACACTGAAGCTTTCTTT	CSAREDRNTEAFF
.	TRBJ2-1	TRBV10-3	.	TGTGCCATCAGGAGCTACGATGAGCAGTTCTTC	CAIRSYDEQFF
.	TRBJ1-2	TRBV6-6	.	TGTGCCACCCGGGACGCCGCCTCGGGGGGCTACACCTTC	CATRDAASGGYTF
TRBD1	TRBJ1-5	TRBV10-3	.	TGTGCCATCAGTGAGGGGACAGGGCCTCCTCAGCCCCAGCATTTT	CAISEGTGPPQPQHF
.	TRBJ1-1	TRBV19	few	TGTGCCAGTAGTATGGTTGGAGGGGCTGAAGCTTTCTTT	CASSMVGGAEAFF
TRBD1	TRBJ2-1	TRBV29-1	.	TGCAGCGCCAGGGGGACAGGGAGCTACAATGAGCAGTTCTTC	CSARGTGSYNEQFF
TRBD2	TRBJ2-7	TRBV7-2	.	TGTGCCAGCAGCCTCGGACTCCCTCGGGGGGGCGAGCAGTACTTC	CASSLGLPRGGEQYF
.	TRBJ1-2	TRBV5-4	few	TGCGCCAGCAGCTTGGACGGAAGCTATGGCTACACCTTC	CASSLDGSYGYTF
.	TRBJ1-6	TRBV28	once	TGTGCCAGCATTGGCGGTCGGGGTTCACCCCTCCACTTT	CASIGGRGSPLHF
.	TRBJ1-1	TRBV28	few	TGTGCCAGCAGTTTACGGCCGGGCGTTGCTTTCTTT	CASSLRPGVAFF
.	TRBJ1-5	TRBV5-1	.	TGCGCCAGCAGCCCAGGGGTCCAAAATCAGCCCCAGCATTTT	CASSPGVQNQPQHF
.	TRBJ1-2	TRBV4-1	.	TGCGCCAGCAGCCAAATAGGGAACTATGGCTACACCTTC	CASSQIGNYGYTF
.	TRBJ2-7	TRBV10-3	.	TGTGCCATCAGTGAACACCACGAGCAGTACTTC	CAISEHHEQYF
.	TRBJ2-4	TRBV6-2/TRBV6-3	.	TGTGCCAGCTCTGGGGACGGAAACATTCAGTACTTC	CASSGDGNIQYF
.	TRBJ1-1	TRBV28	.	TGTGCCAGCAGTTTACTACGGAAACCTGAAGCTTTCTTT	CASSLLRKPEAFF
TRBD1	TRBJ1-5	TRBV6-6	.	TGTGCCAGCAGTTACCTGACAGGGGATCAGCCCCAGCATTTT	CASSYLTGDQPQHF
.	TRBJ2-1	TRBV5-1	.	TGCGCCAGCAGCCCCGGGGCAGAATACAATGAGCAGTTCTTC	CASSPGAEYNEQFF
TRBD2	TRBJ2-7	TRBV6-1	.	TGTGCCAGCATGCAGGGACTAGCGGGGATCTACGAGCAGTACTTC	CASMQGLAGIYEQYF
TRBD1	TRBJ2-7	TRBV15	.	TGTGCCACCAGCAGACCTCTAAAGGACAGGGGGTCCGAGCAGTACTTC	CATSRPLKDRGSEQYF
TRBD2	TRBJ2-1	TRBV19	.	TGTGCCAGCAGGGGACTAGTCCGCAATGAGCAGTTCTTC	CASRGLVRNEQFF
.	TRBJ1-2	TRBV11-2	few	TGTGCCAGCAGCTTGGGCAGGGTTAACTATGGCTACACCTTC	CASSLGRVNYGYTF
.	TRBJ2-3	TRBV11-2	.	TGTGCCAGCAGCTTAGATCTTGGCACAGATACGCAGTATTTT	CASSLDLGTDTQYF
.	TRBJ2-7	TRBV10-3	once	TGTGCCATCAGTGAGAGGGGCGGTGGAGGCTACGAGCAGTACTTC	CAISERGGGGYEQYF
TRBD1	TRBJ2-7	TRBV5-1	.	TGCGCCAGCAGCTTTGGAGGGACAGGACGCTACGAGCAGTACTTC	CASSFGGTGRYEQYF
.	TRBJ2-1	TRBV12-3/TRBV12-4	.	TGTGCCAGCCGCTTAATTCGGGAGCAGTTCTTC	CASRLIREQFF
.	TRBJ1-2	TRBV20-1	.	TGCACCCCTGGGGGTAACTATGGCTACACCTTC	CTPGGNYGYTF
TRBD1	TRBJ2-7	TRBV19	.	TGTGCCAGTCGACAGGGGGCCTCCTACGAGCAGTACTTC	CASRQGASYEQYF
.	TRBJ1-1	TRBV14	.	TGTGCCAGCAGCCAAGTAACCACTTTTGAAGCTTTCTTT	CASSQVTTFEAFF